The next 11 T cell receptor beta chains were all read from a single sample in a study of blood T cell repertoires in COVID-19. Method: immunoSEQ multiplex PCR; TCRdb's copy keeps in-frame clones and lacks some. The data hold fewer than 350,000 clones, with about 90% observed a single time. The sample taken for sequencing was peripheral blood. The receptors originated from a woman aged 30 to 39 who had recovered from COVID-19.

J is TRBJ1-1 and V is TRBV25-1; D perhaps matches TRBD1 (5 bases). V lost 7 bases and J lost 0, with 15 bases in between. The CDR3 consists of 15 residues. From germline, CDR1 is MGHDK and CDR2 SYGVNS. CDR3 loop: CASKSQWDLNTEAFF. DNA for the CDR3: TGTGCCAGCAAAAGTCAGTGGGACTTGAACACTGAAGCTTTCTTT.

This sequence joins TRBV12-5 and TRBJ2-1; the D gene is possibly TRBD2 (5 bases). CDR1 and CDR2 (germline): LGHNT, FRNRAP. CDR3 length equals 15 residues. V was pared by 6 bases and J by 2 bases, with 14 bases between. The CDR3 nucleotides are TGTGCTAGTGGGGGCGGGCAGATCCCCTACAATGAGCAGTTCTTC. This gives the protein CASGGGQIPYNEQFF.

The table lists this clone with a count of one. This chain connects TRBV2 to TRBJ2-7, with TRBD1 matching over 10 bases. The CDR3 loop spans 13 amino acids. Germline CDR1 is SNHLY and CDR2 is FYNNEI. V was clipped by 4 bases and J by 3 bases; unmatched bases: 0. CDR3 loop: CASSGTGGYEQYF. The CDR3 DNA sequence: TGTGCCAGCAGTGGGACAGGGGGCTACGAGCAGTACTTC.

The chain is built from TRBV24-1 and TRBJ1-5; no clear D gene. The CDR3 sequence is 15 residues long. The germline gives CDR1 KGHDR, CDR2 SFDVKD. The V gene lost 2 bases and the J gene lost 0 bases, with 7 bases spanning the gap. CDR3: CATSDSGYSNQPQHF. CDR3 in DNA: TGTGCCACCAGTGATTCCGGGTATAGCAATCAGCCCCAGCATTTT.

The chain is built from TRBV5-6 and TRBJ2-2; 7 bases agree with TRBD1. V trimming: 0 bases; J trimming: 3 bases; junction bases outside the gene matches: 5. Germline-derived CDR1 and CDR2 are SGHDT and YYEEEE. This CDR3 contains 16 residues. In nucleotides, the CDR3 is TGTGCCAGCAGCTTGGCCGGGACAGATGACACCGGGGAGCTGTTTTTT. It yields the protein CASSLAGTDDTGELFF.

CDR3 bases: TGTGCCAGCAGTTTGGTGGGGGCGCGGGAGACCCAGTACTTC. As protein: CASSLVGARETQYF. The rearrangement links TRBV27 to TRBJ2-5, with D possibly matching TRBD1 (6 bases). The germline V gene has CDR1 MNHEY and CDR2 SMNVEV (reference sequence). The ends were cut back, 3 bases at V and 5 bases at J, with 13 bases in the middle. This CDR3 is 14 amino acids long.

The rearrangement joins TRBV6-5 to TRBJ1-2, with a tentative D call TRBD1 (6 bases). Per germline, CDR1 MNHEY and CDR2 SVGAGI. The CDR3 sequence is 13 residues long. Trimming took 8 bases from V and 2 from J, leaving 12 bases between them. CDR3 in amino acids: CASRITGNYGYTF. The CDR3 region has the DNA TGTGCCAGCCGAATTACAGGGAACTATGGCTACACCTTC.

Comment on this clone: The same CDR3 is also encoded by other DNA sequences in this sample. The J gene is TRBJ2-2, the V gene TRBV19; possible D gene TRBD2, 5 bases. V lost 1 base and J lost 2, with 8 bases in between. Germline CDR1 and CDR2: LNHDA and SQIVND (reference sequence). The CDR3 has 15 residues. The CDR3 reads CASSIVEVNTGELFF. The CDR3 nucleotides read TGTGCCAGTAGTATAGTGGAGGTCAACACCGGGGAGCTGTTTTTT.

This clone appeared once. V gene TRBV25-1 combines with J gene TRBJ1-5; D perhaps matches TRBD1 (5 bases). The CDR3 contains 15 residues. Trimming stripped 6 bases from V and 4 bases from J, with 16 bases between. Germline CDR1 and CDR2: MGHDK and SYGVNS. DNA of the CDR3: TGTGCCAGCAGGGAACCACAGGCGCGGAATCAGCCCCAGCATTTT. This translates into CASREPQARNQPQHF.

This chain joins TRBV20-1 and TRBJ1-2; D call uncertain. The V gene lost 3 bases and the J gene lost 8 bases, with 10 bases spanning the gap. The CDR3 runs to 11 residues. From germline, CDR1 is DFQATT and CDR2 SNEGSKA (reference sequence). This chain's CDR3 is CSASVSRGYTF. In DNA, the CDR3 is TGCAGTGCTAGCGTTTCTAGGGGCTACACCTTC.

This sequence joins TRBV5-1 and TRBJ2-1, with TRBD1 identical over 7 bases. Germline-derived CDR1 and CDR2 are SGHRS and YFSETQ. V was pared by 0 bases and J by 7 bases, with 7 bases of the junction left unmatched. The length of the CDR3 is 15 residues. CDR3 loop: CASSLVQGMSNEQFF. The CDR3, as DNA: TGCGCCAGCAGCTTGGTACAGGGGATGAGTAATGAGCAGTTCTTC.